This T cell receptor (beta chain) was recorded in a study of T cell responses to AZD1222 COVID-19 vaccine. General study points: Two AZD1222 doses significantly raised spike-specific TCR breadth and depth over controls. Reportedly, close to half of spike-specific TCRs are directed against unmutated variant regions.

With regard to this clone: Antigen specificity is unknown.

V was cut by 8 bases and J by 3 bases, with 7 bases left in between. The CDR3 is 11 residues long. Germline CDR1 reads SGHTA; CDR2 reads FQGNSA. Profiled with immunoSEQ multiplex PCR; TCRdb holds only in-frame clones, not every one. Here the sample spans over 150,000 clones, roughly 90% being singletons. Specimen: peripheral blood, collected on day 0 of AZD1222 vaccination. This receptor was identified in an adult in good health. V is TRBV7-2 and J is TRBJ1-1; D is uncertain. The chain's CDR3 is CASGSYTEAFF. Here the CDR3 DNA reads TGTGCCAGCGGATCATACACTGAAGCTTTCTTT.